This TCR beta chain was recorded in a study of T cells after yellow fever vaccination. V lost 1 base, J lost 4 bases, and 10 bases lay in between. CDR1 is SGHTA, CDR2 FQGNSA, per germline. The CDR3 is made up of 14 amino acids. TCRdb reprocessed the 5' RACE reads with MiXCR, giving one entry per CDR3 protein. The sample has 360,000 or so distinct CDR3 sequences, approximately 10% seen once. The source is a man aged 18 to 29 who received the YFV17D yellow fever vaccine. This sample comprised PBMCs, obtained on the day of the first yellow fever vaccination. This chain joins TRBV7-2 and TRBJ1-1; tentative D call: TRBD1 (5 bases). DNA of the CDR3: TGTGCCAGCAGCTTAGTTCGGGGGACCACTGAAGCTTTCTTT. Protein: CASSLVRGTTEAFF.